Listed below are T cell receptor beta chains from one sample, sequenced in a study of cytomegalovirus exposure and HLA in healthy donors. Generated by immunoSEQ multiplex PCR, the TCRdb table keeps only in-frame clones and is missing some. The top ten clones hold 2.1% of a sample with fewer than 100,000 clones, approximately 91% of them seen once. Sequencing was done on a sample of PBMCs. The receptors shown here come from a young man in good health and CMV-seronegative. The CDR3 runs from the conserved cysteine through the conserved F or W. Each record gives: V gene, J gene, D gene, clone size, CDR3 DNA, CDR3 protein. A D gene is named only where the DNA matches it firmly. Not every row has a clone size; where given, it reads once, few, many or a size class.

>TRBV10-3|TRBJ2-2|.|.
TGTGCCATCAGTGTATCTGCGGGGGCCGCCGGGGAGCTGTTTTTT
CAISVSAGAAGELFF
>TRBV4-2|TRBJ2-5|TRBD2|.
TGTGCCAGCAGCCCGGGGACTAGCGGGGAACAAGAGACCCAGTACTTC
CASSPGTSGEQETQYF
>TRBV15|TRBJ1-1|.|.
TGTGCCACCAGCAACTCGGGGTTGAACACTGAAGCTTTCTTT
CATSNSGLNTEAFF
>TRBV7-8|TRBJ1-2|.|.
TGTGCCAGCAGCTTATATGGGAGGGGAGAGAACTATGGCTACACCTTC
CASSLYGRGENYGYTF
>TRBV15|TRBJ2-1|.|.
TGTGCCACCAGCAGAGATTTCGGGGGAGTAAGGAATGAGCAGTTCTTC
CATSRDFGGVRNEQFF
>TRBV12-5|TRBJ2-1|TRBD2|.
TGTGCTAGTGGCCTCAATAGCGGGATCGGTGAGCAGTTCTTC
CASGLNSGIGEQFF
>TRBV4-1|TRBJ2-7|.|.
TGCGCCAGCAGCCAAGATCAGACGGGATACGAGCAGTACTTC
CASSQDQTGYEQYF
>TRBV18|TRBJ1-1|.|few
TGTGCCAGCTCACCCCAGGGGAACACTGAAGCTTTCTTT
CASSPQGNTEAFF
>TRBV5-1|TRBJ2-7|.|.
TGCGCCAGCAGCCGGGGGACGGACTCCTACGAGCAGTACTTC
CASSRGTDSYEQYF
>TRBV7-2|TRBJ1-2|.|.
TGTGCCAGCAGCTTAGAACAGATCGCTGGCTACACCTTC
CASSLEQIAGYTF
>TRBV13|TRBJ1-2|.|.
TGTGCCAGCAGCCCTCGACAGGCGATATTTGGCTACACCTTC
CASSPRQAIFGYTF
>TRBV6-1|TRBJ1-5|TRBD1|.
TGTGCCAGCAGTGGTCAGGGGGCTGGTCAGCCCCAGCATTTT
CASSGQGAGQPQHF
>TRBV2|TRBJ2-2|.|.
TGTGCCAGCAGTGCAAACAGGCTAAACACCGGGGAGCTGTTTTTT
CASSANRLNTGELFF
>TRBV9|TRBJ2-7|TRBD1|once
TGTGCCAGCAGCGTAAGAACGGGACAGGGTTACGAGCAGTACTTC
CASSVRTGQGYEQYF
>TRBV6-5|TRBJ1-5|.|.
TGTGCCAGCAGTCCGGGGGTATGGAGCAATCAGCCCCAGCATTTT
CASSPGVWSNQPQHF
>TRBV7-3|TRBJ2-2|TRBD2|.
TGTGCCAGCAGCTGGGGACTACCAGGGTCCGGGGAGCTGTTTTTT
CASSWGLPGSGELFF
>TRBV11-2|TRBJ2-1|.|once
TGTGCCAGCAGCTTGAGGGTGGTGGATGAGCAGTTCTTC
CASSLRVVDEQFF
>TRBV19|TRBJ1-1|.|.
TGTGCCAGTAGTTCCAACAGGGAGGGAACTGAAGCTTTCTTT
CASSSNREGTEAFF
>TRBV5-1|TRBJ2-1|.|.
TGCGCCAGCAGCTTTGCAACCCAGGCGGGGAATGAGCAGTTCTTC
CASSFATQAGNEQFF
>TRBV27|TRBJ1-4|TRBD1|.
TGTGCCAGCAGGCTAGGGGGACAGATTAATGAAAAACTGTTTTTT
CASRLGGQINEKLFF
>TRBV2|TRBJ2-4|.|once
TGTGCCAGCACCCTAGTCACAGGGCTAGCCAAAAACATTCAGTACTTC
CASTLVTGLAKNIQYF
>TRBV6-6|TRBJ1-3|TRBD1|.
TGTGCCAGCGCCAGGGGGTTTCCCTCTGGAAACACCATATATTTT
CASARGFPSGNTIYF
>TRBV2|TRBJ1-2|.|.
TGTGCCAGCAGTGAGGGCACATATGGCTACACCTTC
CASSEGTYGYTF